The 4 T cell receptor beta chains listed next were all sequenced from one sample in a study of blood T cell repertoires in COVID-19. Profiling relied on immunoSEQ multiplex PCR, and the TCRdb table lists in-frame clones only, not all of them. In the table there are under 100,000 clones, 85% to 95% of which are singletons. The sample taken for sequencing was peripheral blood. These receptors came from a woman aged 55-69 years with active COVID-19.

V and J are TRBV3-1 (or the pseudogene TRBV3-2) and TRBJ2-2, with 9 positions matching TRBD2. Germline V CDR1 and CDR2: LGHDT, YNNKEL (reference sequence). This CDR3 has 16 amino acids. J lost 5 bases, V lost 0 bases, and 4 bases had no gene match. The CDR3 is CASSQDPSGVTGELFF. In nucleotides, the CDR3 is TGTGCCAGCAGCCAAGATCCTAGCGGGGTAACCGGGGAGCTGTTTTTT.

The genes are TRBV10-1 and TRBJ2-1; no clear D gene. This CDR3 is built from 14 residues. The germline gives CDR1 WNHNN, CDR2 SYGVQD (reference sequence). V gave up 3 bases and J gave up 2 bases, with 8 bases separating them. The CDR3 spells CASSEGSTYNEQFF. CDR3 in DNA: TGCGCCAGCAGTGAAGGTAGCACCTACAATGAGCAGTTCTTC.

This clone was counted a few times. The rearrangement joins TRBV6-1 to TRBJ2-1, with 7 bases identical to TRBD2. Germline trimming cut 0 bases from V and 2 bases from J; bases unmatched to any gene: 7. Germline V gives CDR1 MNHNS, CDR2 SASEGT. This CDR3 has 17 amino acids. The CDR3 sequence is CASSEAGLAEAYNEQFF. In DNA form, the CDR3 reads TGTGCCAGCAGTGAAGCGGGTCTAGCGGAGGCCTACAATGAGCAGTTCTTC.

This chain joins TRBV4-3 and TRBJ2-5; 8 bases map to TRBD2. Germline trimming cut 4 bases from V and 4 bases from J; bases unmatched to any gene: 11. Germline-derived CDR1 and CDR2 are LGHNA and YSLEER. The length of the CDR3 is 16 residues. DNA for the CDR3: TGCGCCAGCAGCCTAATACGGGGGGGCAAAGGAGAGACCCAGTACTTC. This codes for CASSLIRGGKGETQYF.